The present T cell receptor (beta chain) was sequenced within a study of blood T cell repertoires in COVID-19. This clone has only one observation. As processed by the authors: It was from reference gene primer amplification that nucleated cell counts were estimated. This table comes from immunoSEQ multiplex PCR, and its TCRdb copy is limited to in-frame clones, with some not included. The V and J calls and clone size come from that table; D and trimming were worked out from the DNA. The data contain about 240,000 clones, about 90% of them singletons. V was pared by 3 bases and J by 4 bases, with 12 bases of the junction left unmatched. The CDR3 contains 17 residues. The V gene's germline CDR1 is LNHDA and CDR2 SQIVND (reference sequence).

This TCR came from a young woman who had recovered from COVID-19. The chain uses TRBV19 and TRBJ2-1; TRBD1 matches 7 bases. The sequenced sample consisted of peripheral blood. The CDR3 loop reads CASSMLPGQIVYNEQFF. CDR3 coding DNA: TGTGCCAGTAGTATGCTCCCGGGACAGATAGTTTACAATGAGCAGTTCTTC.